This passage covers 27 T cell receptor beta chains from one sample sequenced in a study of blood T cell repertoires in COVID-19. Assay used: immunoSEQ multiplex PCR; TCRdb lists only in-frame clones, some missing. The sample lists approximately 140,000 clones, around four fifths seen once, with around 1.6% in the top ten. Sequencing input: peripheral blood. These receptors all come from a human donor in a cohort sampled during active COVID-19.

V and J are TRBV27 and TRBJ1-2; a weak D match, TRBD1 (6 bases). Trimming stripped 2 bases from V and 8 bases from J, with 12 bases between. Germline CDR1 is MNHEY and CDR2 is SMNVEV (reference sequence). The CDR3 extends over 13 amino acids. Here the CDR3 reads CASSLREGDGYTF. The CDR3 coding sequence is TGTGCCAGCAGTTTACGGGAGGGGGACGGCTACACCTTC.

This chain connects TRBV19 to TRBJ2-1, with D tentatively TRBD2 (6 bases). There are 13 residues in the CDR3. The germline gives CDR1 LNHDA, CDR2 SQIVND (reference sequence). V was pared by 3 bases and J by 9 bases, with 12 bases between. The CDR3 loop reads CASSMTSSGEQFF. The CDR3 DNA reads TGTGCCAGTAGTATGACTAGTTCCGGTGAGCAGTTCTTC.

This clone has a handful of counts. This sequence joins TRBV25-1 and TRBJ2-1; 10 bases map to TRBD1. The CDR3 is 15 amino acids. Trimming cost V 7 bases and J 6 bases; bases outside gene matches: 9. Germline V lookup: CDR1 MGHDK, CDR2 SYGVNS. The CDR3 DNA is TGTGCCAGCACACTCACCGGGACAGGGGTCAATGAGCAGTTCTTC. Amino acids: CASTLTGTGVNEQFF.

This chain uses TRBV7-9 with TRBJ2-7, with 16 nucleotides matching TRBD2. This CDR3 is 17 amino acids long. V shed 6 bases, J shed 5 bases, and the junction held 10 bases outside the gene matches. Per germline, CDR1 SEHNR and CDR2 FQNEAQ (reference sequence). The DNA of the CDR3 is TGTGCCAGCAGTCAACCGGGACTAGCGGGAGGGCTGGACGAGCAGTACTTC. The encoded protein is CASSQPGLAGGLDEQYF.

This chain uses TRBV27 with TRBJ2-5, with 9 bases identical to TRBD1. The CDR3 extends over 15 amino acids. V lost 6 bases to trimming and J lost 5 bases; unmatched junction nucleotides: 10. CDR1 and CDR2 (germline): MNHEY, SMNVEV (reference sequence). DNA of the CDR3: TGTGCCAGCAGCAACCAACAGGGGGCGGCGGAGACCCAGTACTTC. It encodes CASSNQQGAAETQYF.

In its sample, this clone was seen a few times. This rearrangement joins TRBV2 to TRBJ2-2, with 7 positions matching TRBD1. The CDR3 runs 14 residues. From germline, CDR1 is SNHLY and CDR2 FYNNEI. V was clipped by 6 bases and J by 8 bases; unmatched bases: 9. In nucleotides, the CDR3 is TGTGCCAGCAGCCAGGGGGTAGACAGGGGGGAGCTGTTTTTT. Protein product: CASSQGVDRGELFF.

The CDR3 is CASSPSRYQTDTQYF. The CDR3 DNA is TGCGCCAGCAGCCCATCTCGATACCAGACAGATACGCAGTATTTT. V gene TRBV5-1 combines with J gene TRBJ2-3; D is undetermined. Looked up from germline, CDR1 is SGHRS and CDR2 is YFSETQ. With 4 bases removed from V and 3 bases from J, the gap between germline ends came to 15 bases. This CDR3 spans 15 amino acids.

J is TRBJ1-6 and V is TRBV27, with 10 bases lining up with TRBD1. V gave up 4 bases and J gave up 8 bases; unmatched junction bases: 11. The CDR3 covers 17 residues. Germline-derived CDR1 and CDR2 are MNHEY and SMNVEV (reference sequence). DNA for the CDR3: TGTGCCAGCAGTTCTTATCCGGGACAGGGGATTCATTCACCCCTCCACTTT. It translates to CASSSYPGQGIHSPLHF.

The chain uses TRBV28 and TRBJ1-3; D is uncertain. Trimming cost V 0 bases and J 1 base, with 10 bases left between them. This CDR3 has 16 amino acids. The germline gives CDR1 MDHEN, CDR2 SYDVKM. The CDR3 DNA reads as TGTGCCAGCAGTTTATGGGGGAGGAGGTCTGGAAACACCATATATTTT. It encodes CASSLWGRRSGNTIYF. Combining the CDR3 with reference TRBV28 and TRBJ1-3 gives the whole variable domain DVKVTQSSRYLVKRTGEKVFLECVQDMDHENMFWYRQDPGLGLRLIYFSYDVKMKEKGDIPEGYSVSREKKERFSLILESASTNQTSMYLCASSLWGRRSGNTIYFGEGSWLTVV.

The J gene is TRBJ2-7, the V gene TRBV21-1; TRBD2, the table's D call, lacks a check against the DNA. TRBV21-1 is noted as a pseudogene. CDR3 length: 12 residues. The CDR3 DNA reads TGTGCCAGCAGCAAAGTCGGTTCGTGGCAGTACTTC. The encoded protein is CASSKVGSWQYF.

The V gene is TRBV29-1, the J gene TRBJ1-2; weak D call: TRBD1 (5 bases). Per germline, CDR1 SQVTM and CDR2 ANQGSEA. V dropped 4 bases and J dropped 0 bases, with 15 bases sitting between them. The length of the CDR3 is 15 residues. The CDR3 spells CSVAETAGANYGYTF. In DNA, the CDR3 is TGCAGCGTTGCCGAGACAGCTGGCGCTAACTATGGCTACACCTTC.

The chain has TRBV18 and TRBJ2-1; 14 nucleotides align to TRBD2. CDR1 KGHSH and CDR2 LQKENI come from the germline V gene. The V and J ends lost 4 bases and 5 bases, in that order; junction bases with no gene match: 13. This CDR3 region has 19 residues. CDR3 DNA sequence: TGTGCCAGCTCACTAGGACTAGCGGGAGGTTTCGGACCCAACAATGAGCAGTTCTTC. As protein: CASSLGLAGGFGPNNEQFF.

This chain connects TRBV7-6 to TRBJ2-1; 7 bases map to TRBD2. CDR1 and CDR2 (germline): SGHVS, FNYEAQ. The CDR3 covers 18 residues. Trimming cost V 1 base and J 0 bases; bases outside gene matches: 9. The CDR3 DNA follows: TGTGCCAGCAGCTTAGTCGTATGGCGGGAGAGCTCCTACAATGAGCAGTTCTTC. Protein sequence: CASSLVVWRESSYNEQFF.

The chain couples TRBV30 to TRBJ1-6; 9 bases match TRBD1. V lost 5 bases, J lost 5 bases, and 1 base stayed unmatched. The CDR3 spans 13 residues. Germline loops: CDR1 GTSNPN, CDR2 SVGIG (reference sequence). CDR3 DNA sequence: TGTGCCTGGGGGACAGGGAATAATTCACCCCTCCACTTT. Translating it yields CAWGTGNNSPLHF.

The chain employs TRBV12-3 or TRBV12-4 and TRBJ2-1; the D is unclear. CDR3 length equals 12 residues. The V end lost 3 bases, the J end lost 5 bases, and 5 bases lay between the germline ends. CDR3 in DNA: TGTGCCAGCAGTTTCCTCGACAATGAGCAGTTCTTC. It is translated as CASSFLDNEQFF.

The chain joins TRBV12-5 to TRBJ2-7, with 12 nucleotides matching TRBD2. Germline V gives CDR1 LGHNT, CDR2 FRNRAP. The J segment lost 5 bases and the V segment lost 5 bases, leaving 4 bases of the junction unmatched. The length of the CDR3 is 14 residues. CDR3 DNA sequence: TGTGCTAGTGGTACCAGACTAGCGGGAGACGAGCAGTACTTC. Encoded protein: CASGTRLAGDEQYF.

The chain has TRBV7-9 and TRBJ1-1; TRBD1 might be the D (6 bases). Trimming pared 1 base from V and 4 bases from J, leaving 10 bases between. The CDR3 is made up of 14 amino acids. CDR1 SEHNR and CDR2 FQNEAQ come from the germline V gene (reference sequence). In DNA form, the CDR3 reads TGTGCCAGCAGCTTAGAGGGGGTTGGCACTGAAGCTTTCTTT. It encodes CASSLEGVGTEAFF.

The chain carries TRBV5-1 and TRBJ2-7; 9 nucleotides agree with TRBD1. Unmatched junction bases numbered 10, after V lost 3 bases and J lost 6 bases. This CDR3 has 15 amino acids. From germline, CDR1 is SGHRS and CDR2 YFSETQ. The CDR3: CASSSPGQGISEQYF. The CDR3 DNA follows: TGCGCCAGCAGCTCACCGGGACAGGGAATTAGCGAGCAGTACTTC.

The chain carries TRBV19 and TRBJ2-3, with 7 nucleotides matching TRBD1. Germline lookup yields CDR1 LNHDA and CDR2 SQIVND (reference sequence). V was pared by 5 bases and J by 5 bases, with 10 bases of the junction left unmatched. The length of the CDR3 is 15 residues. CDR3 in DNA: TGTGCCAGTAGTCCGGACAGGATTCTATTAGATACGCAGTATTTT. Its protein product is CASSPDRILLDTQYF.

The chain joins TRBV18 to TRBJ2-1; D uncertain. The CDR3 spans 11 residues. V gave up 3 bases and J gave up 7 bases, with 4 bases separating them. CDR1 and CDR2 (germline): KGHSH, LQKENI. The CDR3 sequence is CASSPTNEQFF. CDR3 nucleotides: TGTGCCAGCTCACCTACTAATGAGCAGTTCTTC. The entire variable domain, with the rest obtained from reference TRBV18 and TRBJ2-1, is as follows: NAGVMQNPRHLVRRRGQEARLRCSPMKGHSHVYWYRQLPEEGLKFMVYLQKENIIDESGMPKERFSAEFPKEGPSILRIQQVVRGDSAAYFCASSPTNEQFFGPGTRLTVL.

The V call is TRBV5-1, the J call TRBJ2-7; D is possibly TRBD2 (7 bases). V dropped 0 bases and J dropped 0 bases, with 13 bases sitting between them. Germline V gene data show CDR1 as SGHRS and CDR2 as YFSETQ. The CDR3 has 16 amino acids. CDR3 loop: CASSLVGGPSSYEQYF. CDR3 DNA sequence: TGCGCCAGCAGCTTGGTCGGGGGGCCCAGCTCCTACGAGCAGTACTTC.

The CDR3 is CASSYPGLAGVGTDTQYF. DNA for the CDR3: TGTGCCAGCAGCTACCCGGGACTAGCGGGAGTCGGCACAGATACGCAGTATTTT. The rearrangement uses TRBV5-4 and TRBJ2-3; 14 bases fit TRBD2. CDR1 is SGHNT and CDR2 is YYREEE in the germline V gene (reference sequence). V lost 3 bases to trimming and J lost 1 base; unmatched junction nucleotides: 7. The CDR3 is 18 amino acids.

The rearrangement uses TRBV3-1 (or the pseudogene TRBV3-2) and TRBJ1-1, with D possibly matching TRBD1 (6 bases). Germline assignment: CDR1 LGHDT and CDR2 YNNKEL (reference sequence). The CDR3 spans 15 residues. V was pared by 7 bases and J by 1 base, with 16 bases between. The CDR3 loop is CASTASRGKNTEAFF. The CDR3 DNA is TGTGCCAGCACCGCAAGTAGGGGGAAGAACACTGAAGCTTTCTTT.

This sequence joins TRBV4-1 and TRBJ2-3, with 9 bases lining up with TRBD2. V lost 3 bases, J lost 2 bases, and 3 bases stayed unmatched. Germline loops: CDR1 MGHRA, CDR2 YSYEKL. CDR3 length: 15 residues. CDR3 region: CASSQLAGSTDTQYF. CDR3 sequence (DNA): TGCGCCAGCAGCCAGCTAGCGGGGTCCACAGATACGCAGTATTTT.

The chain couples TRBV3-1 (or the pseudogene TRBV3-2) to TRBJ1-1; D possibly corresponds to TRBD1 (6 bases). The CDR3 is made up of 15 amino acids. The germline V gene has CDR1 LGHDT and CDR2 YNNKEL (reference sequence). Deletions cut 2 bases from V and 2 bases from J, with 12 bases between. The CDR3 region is CASSQLLQGNTEAFF. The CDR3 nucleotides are TGTGCCAGCAGCCAACTACTACAGGGAAACACTGAAGCTTTCTTT.

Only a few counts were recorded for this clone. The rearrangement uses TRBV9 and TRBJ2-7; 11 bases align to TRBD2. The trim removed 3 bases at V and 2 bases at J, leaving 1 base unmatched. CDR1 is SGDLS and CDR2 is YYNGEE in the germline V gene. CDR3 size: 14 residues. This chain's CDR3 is CASSAGLAAYEQYF. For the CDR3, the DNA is TGTGCCAGCAGCGCGGGACTAGCGGCCTACGAGCAGTACTTC.

The CDR3 region is CASVGLQSTDTQYF. The CDR3 coding sequence is TGTGCCAGCGTGGGACTCCAAAGCACAGATACGCAGTATTTT. The chain recombines TRBV28 with TRBJ2-3; D is perhaps TRBD2 (6 bases). Germline V CDR1 and CDR2: MDHEN, SYDVKM. The CDR3 consists of 14 residues. Trimming took off 8 bases at V and 0 bases at J, with 12 bases between the two ends.